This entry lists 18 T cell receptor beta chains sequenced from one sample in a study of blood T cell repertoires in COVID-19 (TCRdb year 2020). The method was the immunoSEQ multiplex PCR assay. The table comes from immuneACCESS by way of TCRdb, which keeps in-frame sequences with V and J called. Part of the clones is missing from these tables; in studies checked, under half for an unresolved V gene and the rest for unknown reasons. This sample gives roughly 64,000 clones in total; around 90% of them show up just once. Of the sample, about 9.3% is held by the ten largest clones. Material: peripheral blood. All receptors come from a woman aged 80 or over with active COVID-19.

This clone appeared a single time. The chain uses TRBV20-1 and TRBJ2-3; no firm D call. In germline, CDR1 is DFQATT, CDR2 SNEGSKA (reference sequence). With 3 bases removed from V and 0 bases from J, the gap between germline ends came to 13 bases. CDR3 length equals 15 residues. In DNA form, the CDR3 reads TGCAGTGCTAGTCAGTACGAACCTAGCACAGATACGCAGTATTTT. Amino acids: CSASQYEPSTDTQYF.

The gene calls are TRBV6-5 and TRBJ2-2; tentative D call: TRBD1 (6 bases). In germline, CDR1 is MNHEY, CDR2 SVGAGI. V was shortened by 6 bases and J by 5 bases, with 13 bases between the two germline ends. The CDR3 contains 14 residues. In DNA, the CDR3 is TGTGCCAGCAGAGAGGACAGAAAGACCGGGGAGCTGTTTTTT. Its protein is CASREDRKTGELFF.

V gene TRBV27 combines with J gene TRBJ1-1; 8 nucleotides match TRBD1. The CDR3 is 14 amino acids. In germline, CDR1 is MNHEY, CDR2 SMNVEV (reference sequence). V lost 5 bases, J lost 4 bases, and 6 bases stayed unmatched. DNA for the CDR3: TGTGCCAGCAGTGAGACAGGGGCGGCCACTGAAGCTTTCTTT. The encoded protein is CASSETGAATEAFF.

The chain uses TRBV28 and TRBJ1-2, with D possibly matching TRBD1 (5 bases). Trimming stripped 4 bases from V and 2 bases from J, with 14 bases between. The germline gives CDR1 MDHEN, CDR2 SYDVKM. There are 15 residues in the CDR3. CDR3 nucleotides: TGTGCCAGCAGTTCGCCTCCACAGGACAACTATGGCTACACCTTC. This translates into CASSSPPQDNYGYTF.

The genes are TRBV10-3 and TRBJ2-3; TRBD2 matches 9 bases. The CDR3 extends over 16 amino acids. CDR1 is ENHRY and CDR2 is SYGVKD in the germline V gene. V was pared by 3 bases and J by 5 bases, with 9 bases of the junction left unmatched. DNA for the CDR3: TGTGCCATCAGTGACAAAACTAGCGGGCTAGGAGATACGCAGTATTTT. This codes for CAISDKTSGLGDTQYF.

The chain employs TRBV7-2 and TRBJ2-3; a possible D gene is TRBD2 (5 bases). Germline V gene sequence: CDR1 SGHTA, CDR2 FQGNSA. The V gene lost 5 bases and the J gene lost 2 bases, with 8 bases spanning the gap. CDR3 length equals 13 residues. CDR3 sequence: CASSEGLTDTQYF. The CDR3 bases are TGTGCCAGCAGCGAGGGCCTCACAGATACGCAGTATTTT. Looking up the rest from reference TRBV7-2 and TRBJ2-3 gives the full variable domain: GAGVSQSPSNKVTEKGKDVELRCDPISGHTALYWYRQSLGQGLEFLIYFQGNSAPDKSGLPSDRFSAERTGGSVSTLTIQRTQQEDSAVYLCASSEGLTDTQYFGPGTRLTVL.

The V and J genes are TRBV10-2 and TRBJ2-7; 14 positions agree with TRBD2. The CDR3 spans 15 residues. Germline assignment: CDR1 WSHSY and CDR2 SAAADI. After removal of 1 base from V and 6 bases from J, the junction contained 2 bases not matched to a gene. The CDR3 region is CASSEWGLAGAEQYF. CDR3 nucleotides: TGCGCCAGCAGTGAGTGGGGACTAGCGGGAGCCGAGCAGTACTTC.

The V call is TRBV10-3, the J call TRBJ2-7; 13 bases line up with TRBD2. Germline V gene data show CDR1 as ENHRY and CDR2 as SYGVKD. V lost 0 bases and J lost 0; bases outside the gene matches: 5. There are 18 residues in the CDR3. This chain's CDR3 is CAISESGTSGTISYEQYF. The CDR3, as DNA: TGTGCCATCAGTGAGTCCGGGACTAGCGGGACAATCTCCTACGAGCAGTACTTC.

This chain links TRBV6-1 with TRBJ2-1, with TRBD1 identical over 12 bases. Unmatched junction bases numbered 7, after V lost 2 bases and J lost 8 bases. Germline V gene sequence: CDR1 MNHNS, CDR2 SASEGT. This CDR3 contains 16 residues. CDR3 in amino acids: CASSERGQGATDEQFF. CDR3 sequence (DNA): TGTGCCAGCAGTGAACGGGGACAGGGGGCGACGGATGAGCAGTTCTTC.

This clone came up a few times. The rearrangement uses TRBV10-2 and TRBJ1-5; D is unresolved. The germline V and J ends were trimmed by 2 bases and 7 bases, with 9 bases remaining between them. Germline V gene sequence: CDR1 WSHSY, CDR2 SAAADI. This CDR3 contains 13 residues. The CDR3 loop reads CASSEQVGQPQHF. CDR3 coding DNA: TGCGCCAGCAGTGAGCAGGTCGGCCAGCCCCAGCATTTT.

CDR3 nucleotides: TGTGCCAGCAGACCCGGACAGGGCGGGAATTCACCCCTCCACTTT. Translating it yields CASRPGQGGNSPLHF. The chain employs TRBV28 and TRBJ1-6; 8 nucleotides line up with TRBD1. CDR3 length: 15 residues. J gave up 7 bases and V 6 bases, and 8 bases lay outside the gene matches. The germline CDR1 and CDR2 sequences are MDHEN and SYDVKM.

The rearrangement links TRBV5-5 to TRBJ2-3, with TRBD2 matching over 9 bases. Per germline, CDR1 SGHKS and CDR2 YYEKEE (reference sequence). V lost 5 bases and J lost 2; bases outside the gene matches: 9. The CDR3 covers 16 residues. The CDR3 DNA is TGTGCCAGCAGGACCCTAGCGGGGAATCCCACAGATACGCAGTATTTT. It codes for CASRTLAGNPTDTQYF.

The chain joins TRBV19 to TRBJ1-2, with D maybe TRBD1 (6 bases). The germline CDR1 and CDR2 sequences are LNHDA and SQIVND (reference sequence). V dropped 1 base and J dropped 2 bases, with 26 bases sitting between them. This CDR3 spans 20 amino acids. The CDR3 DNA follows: TGTGCCAGTAGTATAGCCGGGGCGGCCCTCCGTCTAGGGGGAAACTATGGCTACACCTTC. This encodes CASSIAGAALRLGGNYGYTF.

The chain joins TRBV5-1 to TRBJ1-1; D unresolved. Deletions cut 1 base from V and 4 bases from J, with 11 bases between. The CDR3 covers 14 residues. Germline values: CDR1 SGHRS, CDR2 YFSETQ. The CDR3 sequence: CASSLREMGTEAFF. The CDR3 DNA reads TGCGCCAGCAGCTTGCGGGAGATGGGCACTGAAGCTTTCTTT.

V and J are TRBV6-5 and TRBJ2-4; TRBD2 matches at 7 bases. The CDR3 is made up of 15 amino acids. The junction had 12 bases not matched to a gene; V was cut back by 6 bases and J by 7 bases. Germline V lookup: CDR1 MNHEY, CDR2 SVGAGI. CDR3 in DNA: TGTGCCAGCAGACTATCGGGGGAGGGCCCCAACATTCAGTACTTC. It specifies CASRLSGEGPNIQYF.

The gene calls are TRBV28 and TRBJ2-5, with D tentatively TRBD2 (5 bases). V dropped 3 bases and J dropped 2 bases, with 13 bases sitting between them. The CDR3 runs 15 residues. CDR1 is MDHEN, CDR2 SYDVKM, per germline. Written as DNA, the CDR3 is TGTGCCAGCAGTTTTGAGGGCCCAGGACAAGAGACCCAGTACTTC. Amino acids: CASSFEGPGQETQYF. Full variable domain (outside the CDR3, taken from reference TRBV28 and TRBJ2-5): DVKVTQSSRYLVKRTGEKVFLECVQDMDHENMFWYRQDPGLGLRLIYFSYDVKMKEKGDIPEGYSVSREKKERFSLILESASTNQTSMYLCASSFEGPGQETQYFGPGTRLLVL.

CDR3 sequence (DNA): TGCGCCAGCAGCAAGGGGACAGCAGATACGCAGTATTTT. Residues: CASSKGTADTQYF. The chain combines TRBV5-1 with TRBJ2-3, with TRBD1 matching over 7 bases. Germline V gives CDR1 SGHRS, CDR2 YFSETQ. The V segment lost 4 bases and the J segment 4 bases; nucleotides outside the gene matches: 3. The CDR3 is made up of 13 amino acids.

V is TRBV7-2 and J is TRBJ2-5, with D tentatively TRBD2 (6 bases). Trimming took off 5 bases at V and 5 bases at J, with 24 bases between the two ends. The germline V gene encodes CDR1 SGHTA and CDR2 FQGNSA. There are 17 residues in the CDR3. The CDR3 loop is CASSAGWVRVGRETQYF. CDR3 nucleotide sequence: TGTGCCAGCAGCGCTGGATGGGTTCGGGTGGGGAGGGAGACCCAGTACTTC.